This T cell receptor beta chain originates from a study of cytomegalovirus exposure and HLA in healthy donors (dated by TCRdb to between 2016 and 2019). Background on the whole study: An earlier analysis of approximately 550 of the donors reported approximately 300 Gb of sequence data and 117 million unique TCR beta sequences from about 179 million T cells. Roughly 300 gigabases of sequencing data and 80 million or so unique TCR sequences were included in an early release covering about 620 HLA-typed donors. The genetic ancestry cluster associated with self-reported Caucasian donors included around 76% of the 398 genotyped donors. The study aimed to test whether cataloging public T cell receptors could reveal signatures of past pathogen exposure. The study profiled the T cell repertoires of hundreds of subjects by immunosequencing and related them to cytomegalovirus serostatus. Besides the first cohort of 666 subjects, a separate validation cohort made up of over a hundred different subjects was used. The study combined high-throughput TCR immunosequencing, statistical association of individual TCRs with disease status, and machine learning to predict cytomegalovirus infection status. In a later analysis, previously published TCR beta repertoires from roughly 710 donors were re-analyzed and high-resolution HLA genotyping was added so that TCR occurrence patterns could be studied. The later analysis used no new phenotypic data to find candidate immune exposures, relying instead on TCR beta sequences and their occurrence across donors. An earlier analysis of approximately 640 of the donors applied high-throughput TCR beta sequencing to assess whether each TCR beta V gene segment acted as functional or pseudogenic. Donor age, sex, ethnicity and CMV serostatus were compiled together with the repertoire data. A later genetic analysis took genome-wide SNP genotypes for about 55% of the roughly 700 donors and used that subset as a discovery cohort. All discovery cohort repertoires had been generated using a single sequencing platform. HLA typing included class I and class II loci at four-digit resolution. The number of typed donors differed by locus: about 620-640 for A, B, C, DRB1 and DQB1; 500 to 550 for DQA1; 600 to 610 for DPA1; and about 450 for DPB1. Roughly five DR-DQ haplotypes were handled as single units for association and clustering, since linkage in the cohort was strong. Among some 400 genotyped donors of the cohort, an average of roughly 230,000 unique TCR beta nucleotide sequences was sequenced per donor, of which 15% to 20% were non-productive. The study at large found these results: Presence/absence analyses assumed roughly uniform sequencing depth across donors, an assumption that may not hold. In a later analysis, about 17,000 TCR beta sequences were associated with specific HLA alleles at a false discovery rate of 0.05. Cytomegalovirus status was reported to be diagnosed by the classifier with high specificity and sensitivity in both the original and validation cohorts. In an earlier analysis of 587 of the donors, most TCR beta V segments were observed in productive rearrangements about 87% or about 30% of the time, broadly matching IMGT annotations. Strong co-occurrence of HLA alleles, especially DR and DQ, made assigning TCR associations to individual alleles difficult. Because counts were too low, about 17 rarely observed V segments, including chromosome 9 orphons, were excluded from the earlier analysis of under 650 of the donors. An association between a missense DCLRE1C variant and V-gene and J-gene trimming of TCR beta chains was found in a later genetic analysis and replicated in an independent cohort. CMV serostatus was the only immune exposure information available for the cohort. A further reported finding was that TCR beta sequences accurately predicted the HLA-A and HLA-B alleles for most subjects in the first cohort. The authors suggested that the approach could potentially be extended to other disease states and immunological phenotypes. A later analysis found that TCR association rates varied across HLA loci, with DRB1 alleles showing the most associated TCRs and HLA-C alleles the fewest. Across donors, most TCR sequences were observed very rarely, whereas some public TCRs were present in many individuals. Compared with equally common non-associated chains, HLA-associated TCR beta chains in a later analysis were more clonally expanded and had lower generation probabilities. In a later genetic analysis, fewer N-insertions in productive TCRs were reported among donors in an Asian-associated ancestry cluster than the roughly 700-donor mean. A total of 150 to 200 TCR beta chains were listed by the study as associated with cytomegalovirus. The sequencing pipeline was judged likely to have produced a cluster of highly shared sequence variants as a technical artifact. Linkage disequilibrium might explain the correlated functional status among segregating V segments, but an unknown experimental factor could not be ruled out. Because HLA typing was missing for some donors at each locus, association tests included only the typed subset. In a later analysis, several top co-occurrence clusters were reported to appear linked to parvovirus B19, influenza, CMV and Epstein-Barr virus. The cohort was sequenced for TCR beta chains only, and without alpha or paired-chain data the features that could be detected were limited. In vitro tests confirmed that three of the cytomegalovirus-associated TCR beta chains recognize cytomegalovirus antigens. A later analysis found that most CMV-associated TCR beta chains appeared HLA-restricted, with HLA associations seemingly driven largely by CMV exposure.

Library construction relied on the immunoSEQ multiplex PCR assay. For the multiplex PCR, a mixture combining 60 forward primers for TCR Vbeta segments and 13 reverse primers for TCR Jbeta segments was used. Amplification of the CDR3 region of rearranged TCR beta genes was performed with a multiplex PCR assay on genomic DNA. On the Illumina HiSeq System, the amplified TCR beta libraries were sequenced as 87-base-pair reads. On the authors' methods: Across the 700 or so repertoires, a later analysis counted some 80 million unique TCR beta chains, 9.5 million to 13 million of which were shared by at least two donors. To remove PCR and sequencing errors, raw reads were error-corrected and collapsed into unique sequences using a nearest-neighbor algorithm that merged closely related sequences. To assign V, D and J gene segments, CDR3 sequences were aligned to IMGT reference sequences. For a sequence to be retained, a match of at least six nucleotides was required to both a V gene segment and a J gene segment. A rearrangement counted as productive if the CDR3 had no stop codons and remained in frame with V and J, and every other rearrangement counted as non-productive. Following IMGT convention, CDR3 was defined as the stretch from the second conserved V-encoded cysteine to the conserved J-encoded phenylalanine. In an earlier analysis of 550 to 650 of the donors, sequences lacking an unambiguous match to a single V gene segment were excluded. An earlier analysis of 587 of the donors called V segments functional above 56.7% productive rearrangements and segregating when the between-donor standard deviation exceeded 5%. A statistical classification framework was developed to diagnose cytomegalovirus status using the catalog of TCR beta chain sequences. V and J gene assignment, in a later analysis, came from comparing TCR nucleotide sequences with IMGT/GENE-DB human TR gene sequences. A later analysis assigned CDR3 sequences and most-parsimonious VDJ recombination scenarios with the TCRdist pipeline. In a later analysis, each TCR beta chain was defined by its CDR3 amino acid sequence together with its V-gene family, and reads without a unique V-gene family were excluded. In a later analysis, approximately 590 highly shared, low-generation-probability nucleotide sequences were removed to address suspected cross-contamination and a sequencing artifact. In a later analysis, a clonal expansion index was calculated for each public chain from normalized within-repertoire ranks of inferred template counts. Generation probabilities in a later analysis came from a VDJ recombination model fitted to out-of-frame rearrangements, and those results were checked against IGoR. In a later analysis, TCR-TCR, TCR-HLA and TCR-CMV co-occurrence was scored with hypergeometric tests, and a repertoire-size bias correction was applied to TCR pairs. In a later analysis, false discovery rates were estimated by permuting HLA or CMV assignments 20 times. A later analysis grouped co-occurring TCRs with DBSCAN, adding TCRdist sequence similarity when clustering within HLA-allele-positive subsets. Repertoires with fewer than 30,000 or more than 120,000 public chains, plus five repertoires with anomalous nucleotide sharing, were excluded from co-occurrence clustering. Entries here come from immuneACCESS through TCRdb and include only in-frame sequences with V and J called. Some clones fail to appear in such tables; in the studies checked, an unresolved V gene covers under half of the shortfall, and the cause of the remainder is unknown. The V and J calls and clone size come from that table; D and trimming were worked out from the DNA. Counted in this sample were roughly 130,000 clones; around 83% of them appeared once. The top ten clones comprise 1% of the sample.

This clone was seen only a few times. Its antigen is unknown. Nothing much larger sits one base from this clone, and base qualities are not available. The cohort was made up of roughly 670 healthy bone marrow donors. At the time of sampling, all cohort members were nominally healthy, though unrecorded immune exposures were likely present. CMV serostatus was positive for almost 300 and negative for about half of the 666 cohort members, and was not recorded for this donor. A peripheral blood sample was collected from each donor, and TCR beta sequencing was performed on peripheral blood mononuclear cells. The Qiagen DNeasy Blood Extraction Kit was used to extract genomic DNA from the blood cell samples. The source is a human donor in good health. Source material: PBMCs.

The CDR3 region: CASSLGDSYEQYF. The nucleotides read TGTGCCAGCAGCTTGGGAGACTCCTACGAGCAGTACTTC. The chain is assembled from TRBV7-3 and TRBJ2-7, and perhaps TRBD2 as D gene, on 5 matching bases. The junction carries 6 bases between V and J, which are trimmed by 3 bases and 0 bases respectively. From its cysteine to its phenylalanine, the CDR3 spans 13 amino acids. Of the read, only the CDR3 DNA is kept; its 39 bases are in frame from base 1. CDR1 and CDR2 are read off the germline V gene as SGHTA and FQGTGA.